These 4 T cell receptor beta chains were all obtained from the same sample, sequenced in a study of CD8 T cells in Susac syndrome. An input of about 0.5 to 1 ug of RNA was subjected to reverse transcription using random hexamers. MiXCR, run by TCRdb on the immunoSEQ multiplex PCR reads, gives a single entry per CDR3 protein. The table has hundreds of thousands of distinct CDR3 sequences, around 85% seen once. The specimen was CD8+ T cells from PBMCs. Receptors were obtained from a human donor with multiple sclerosis.

This CDR3 is CASSPPGLGAYEQYF. The CDR3 bases are TGTGCCAGCTCACCACCGGGACTTGGAGCCTACGAGCAGTACTTC. This chain joins TRBV18 and TRBJ2-7; perhaps TRBD2 as D (6 bases). The CDR3 is 15 amino acids. The V and J ends lost 0 bases and 2 bases respectively, with 11 bases between them. Germline CDR1 and CDR2: KGHSH and LQKENI.

The chain carries TRBV30 and TRBJ2-7; a weak D match, TRBD1 (6 bases). Germline assignment: CDR1 GTSNPN and CDR2 SVGIG (reference sequence). Trimming took off 1 base at V and 0 bases at J, with 16 bases between the two ends. This CDR3 is 16 amino acids long. The DNA for the CDR3 is TGTGCCTGGAGTGAATTACGGGACACAAGCTCCTACGAGCAGTACTTC. Translation gives CAWSELRDTSSYEQYF.

V is TRBV5-6 and J is TRBJ2-5, with D perhaps matching TRBD1 (5 bases). The CDR3 runs 14 residues. V was cut by 0 bases and J by 4 bases, with 10 bases left in between. From germline, CDR1 is SGHDT and CDR2 YYEEEE. CDR3 nucleotide sequence: TGTGCCAGCAGCTTGGGAGGTCAGGGAGAGACCCAGTACTTC. It encodes CASSLGGQGETQYF.

The rearrangement joins TRBV27 to TRBJ1-2, with 9 bases fitting TRBD1. CDR3 length: 15 residues. From germline, CDR1 is MNHEY and CDR2 SMNVEV (reference sequence). V gave up 6 bases and J gave up 4 bases; unmatched junction bases: 9. CDR3 amino acids: CASRPNRGPTYGYTF. In DNA, the CDR3 is TGTGCCAGCAGACCGAACAGGGGGCCTACCTATGGCTACACCTTC.